The 4 T cell receptor beta chains below come from one sample, sequenced in a study of OX40 agonist ivuxolimab in advanced cancers. This table comes from immunoSEQ multiplex PCR, and its TCRdb copy is limited to in-frame clones, with some not included. The repertoire includes some 78,000 clones, around 90% of them detected once, and about 0.45% sits in the top ten. The sample in question was CD4+ or CD8+ T cells sorted from blood, obtained in a trial of the OX40 agonist ivuxolimab. The receptors were sampled from an adult with an advanced solid tumor such as melanoma, head and neck, liver or kidney cancer.

The chain joins TRBV2 to TRBJ2-2, with 8 bases that match TRBD1. V trimming: 11 bases; J trimming: 0 bases; junction bases outside the gene matches: 5. CDR1 is SNHLY, CDR2 FYNNEI, per germline. The CDR3 totals 14 residues. The CDR3 here is CAGDRGSNTGELFF. CDR3 DNA: TGTGCCGGTGACAGGGGCTCGAACACCGGGGAGCTGTTTTTT.

The V call is TRBV19, the J call TRBJ1-1, with D possibly being TRBD1 (5 bases). V lost 1 base and J 0 bases, leaving 12 bases between the germline ends. Per the germline V gene, CDR1 is LNHDA and CDR2 is SQIVND (reference sequence). This CDR3 has 16 residues. The DNA for the CDR3 is TGTGCCAGTAGTATAGGTGCAGGGAGCTTGAACACTGAAGCTTTCTTT. Protein: CASSIGAGSLNTEAFF.

The chain joins TRBV18 to TRBJ2-5; D is possibly TRBD1 (5 bases). The CDR3 contains 14 residues. Trimming left V 0 bases short and J 5 bases short, with 10 bases between. Per the germline V gene, CDR1 is KGHSH and CDR2 is LQKENI. DNA of the CDR3: TGTGCCAGCTCACCACCCGCAGGGTGGGAGACCCAGTACTTC. Amino acids: CASSPPAGWETQYF. The full variable domain, rest sourced from reference TRBV18 and TRBJ2-5, is NAGVMQNPRHLVRRRGQEARLRCSPMKGHSHVYWYRQLPEEGLKFMVYLQKENIIDESGMPKERFSAEFPKEGPSILRIQQVVRGDSAAYFCASSPPAGWETQYFGPGTRLLVL.

The chain has TRBV7-9 and TRBJ2-1, with TRBD2 matching over 7 bases. After removal of 1 base from V and 8 bases from J, the junction contained 2 bases not matched to a gene. This CDR3 spans 13 amino acids. Germline assignment: CDR1 SEHNR and CDR2 FQNEAQ (reference sequence). In nucleotides, the CDR3 is TGTGCCAGCAGCTTAGTACGGGGGGATGAGCAGTTCTTC. Translated, it gives CASSLVRGDEQFF.